This T cell receptor (beta chain) was identified in a study of human thymus T cells. This clone has only one observation. The target antigen is unknown. The study used thymus tissue resected during corrective heart surgery. Finnish infants who were healthy and having corrective surgery for congenital heart defects made up the donors. The V end lost 0 bases, the J end lost 0 bases, and 21 bases lay between the germline ends. The V gene's germline CDR1 is LGHNT and CDR2 FRNRAP. This CDR3 contains 19 residues. The table came from immunoSEQ multiplex PCR; TCRdb's copy has only in-frame clones and leaves some out. Among some 120,000 clones listed, about 93% were seen once. Study outcomes and limitations: Thymic and blood repertoires appeared to show biased V and J gene usage. A high degree of thymic repertoire overlap among unrelated individuals was reported in related research.

The rearrangement uses TRBV12-5 and TRBJ2-7; D possibly corresponds to TRBD2 (5 bases). The sample was thymus tissue. The receptor was derived from a boy under two years old with a congenital heart defect but otherwise immunologically healthy. CDR3 DNA: TGTGCTAGTGGTTTGGTATCCTCTATATTTGGTGGGAGCTCCTACGAGCAGTACTTC. Protein: CASGLVSSIFGGSSYEQYF.